The clone carrying this T cell receptor beta chain was observed a few times. The antigen is unknown. An end of the junction does not agree with germline; a read error may underlie this. The method was immunoSEQ multiplex PCR; TCRdb's version includes in-frame clones alone and lacks a portion of them. The data contain 17,000 or so clones, roughly 80% of them singletons. This entry comes from a study of CD4 T cells in relation to SARS-CoV-2 and coronaviruses. Before the COVID-19 pandemic, during about 2011-2019, CD4+ T cells were taken from unexposed donors. After ten to eleven days of culture, CD4+ T cells were isolated. Fresh IL-2 medium replaced half the medium on days 3 and 7. The sample taken for sequencing was CD4+ T cells from PBMCs, cultured in vitro. The sequence came from a human donor in good health.

This CDR3 is CAGRGGELFF. CDR3 nucleotides: TGTGCCGGGAGGGGCGGGGAGCTGTTTTTT. The V and J genes are TRBV30 and TRBJ2-2; 7 nucleotides align to TRBD2. Germline lookup yields CDR1 GTSNPN and CDR2 SVGIG (reference sequence). The CDR3 has 10 residues.